Listed below are T cell receptor beta chains from one sample, sequenced in a study of shared clonotypes between healthy human individuals. The method was immunoSEQ multiplex PCR; TCRdb's version includes in-frame clones alone and lacks a portion of them. The table records some 2,500,000 clones, around 92% of them present only once. The sample taken for sequencing was naive CD4+ T cells from PBMCs. The receptors originated from a man aged 18 to 30 in good health. Some clones in this sample may be carry-over from other donors' samples. CDR3s include the opening cysteine and the closing phenylalanine or tryptophan. D genes are given only for firm matches. Clone sizes are given selectively: once, few, many, or a class where the clone is expanded.

d_gene: .; abundance: .; v_gene: TRBV9; j_gene: TRBJ2-1; CDR3nt: TGTGCCAGCAGCGTAGACGGATACTACAATGAGCAGTTCTTC; CDR3aa: CASSVDGYYNEQFF
d_gene: TRBD1; abundance: .; v_gene: TRBV10-3; j_gene: TRBJ2-1; CDR3nt: TGTGCCATCGGTGATCACGGCAGGGGGAACTACAATGAGCAGTTCTTC; CDR3aa: CAIGDHGRGNYNEQFF
d_gene: TRBD1; abundance: once; v_gene: TRBV6-4; j_gene: TRBJ1-4; CDR3nt: TGTGCCAGTTCTCCGGGACAGGGGACAACTAATGAAAAACTGTTTTTT; CDR3aa: CASSPGQGTTNEKLFF
d_gene: TRBD2; abundance: .; v_gene: TRBV27; j_gene: TRBJ2-5; CDR3nt: TGTGCCAGCAGTTTATCGGGACTAGCGGTGAGAGGAGAGACCCAGTACTTC; CDR3aa: CASSLSGLAVRGETQYF
d_gene: .; abundance: .; v_gene: TRBV10-1; j_gene: TRBJ2-3; CDR3nt: TGCGCCAGCAGTGCTAGGAGCACGGATACGCAGTATTTT; CDR3aa: CASSARSTDTQYF
d_gene: TRBD2; abundance: .; v_gene: TRBV7-8; j_gene: TRBJ2-1; CDR3nt: TGTGCCAGCAGCTTAAAGGCGGGAGTGGGCGATGAGCAGTTCTTC; CDR3aa: CASSLKAGVGDEQFF
d_gene: .; abundance: .; v_gene: TRBV15; j_gene: TRBJ2-3; CDR3nt: TGTGCCACCAGCCCGGGACAAGATACGCAGTATTTT; CDR3aa: CATSPGQDTQYF
d_gene: .; abundance: .; v_gene: TRBV7-3; j_gene: TRBJ2-1; CDR3nt: TGTGCCAGCAGCCCCGAGGCGGGACCCTACAATGAGCAGTTCTTC; CDR3aa: CASSPEAGPYNEQFF
d_gene: TRBD1; abundance: .; v_gene: TRBV5-4; j_gene: TRBJ2-5; CDR3nt: TGTGCCAGCAGCAGCCGGGACAGGTTTGAGACCCAGTACTTC; CDR3aa: CASSSRDRFETQYF
d_gene: .; abundance: .; v_gene: TRBV29-1; j_gene: TRBJ1-1; CDR3nt: TGCAGCGTTGGAGGTTGGGCGAACACTGAAGCTTTCTTT; CDR3aa: CSVGGWANTEAFF
d_gene: .; abundance: .; v_gene: TRBV5-4; j_gene: TRBJ2-2; CDR3nt: TGTGCCAGCAGTTCTGCCAGGGTGGGCACCGGGGAGCTGTTTTTT; CDR3aa: CASSSARVGTGELFF
d_gene: TRBD1; abundance: .; v_gene: TRBV7-9; j_gene: TRBJ2-1; CDR3nt: TGTGCCAGCAGCCCCCGGGACAGACTTGGCGATGAGCAGTTCTTC; CDR3aa: CASSPRDRLGDEQFF
d_gene: TRBD1; abundance: .; v_gene: TRBV6-5; j_gene: TRBJ2-7; CDR3nt: TGTGCCAGCAGTTACGCCGGACAGGGCTACGAGCAGTACTTC; CDR3aa: CASSYAGQGYEQYF
d_gene: .; abundance: .; v_gene: TRBV28; j_gene: TRBJ2-3; CDR3nt: TGTGCCAGCAGTTTTGGGCGGGCCGGCACAGATACGCAGTATTTT; CDR3aa: CASSFGRAGTDTQYF
d_gene: .; abundance: .; v_gene: TRBV10-2; j_gene: TRBJ1-2; CDR3nt: TGCGCCAGCATTTGGGAACTCTATGGCTACACCTTC; CDR3aa: CASIWELYGYTF
d_gene: TRBD1; abundance: .; v_gene: TRBV18; j_gene: TRBJ2-1; CDR3nt: TGTGCCAGCTCACTCGGGACAGATTCCTACAATGAGCAGTTCTTC; CDR3aa: CASSLGTDSYNEQFF
d_gene: TRBD2; abundance: .; v_gene: TRBV5-4; j_gene: TRBJ2-3; CDR3nt: TGTGCCAGCAGCGAAGGACTAGCGGGAGCAACAGATACGCAGTATTTT; CDR3aa: CASSEGLAGATDTQYF
d_gene: .; abundance: .; v_gene: TRBV11-2; j_gene: TRBJ2-2; CDR3nt: TGTGCCAGCAGCTTAGATCGCGTCGGGGAGCTGTTTTTT; CDR3aa: CASSLDRVGELFF
d_gene: .; abundance: .; v_gene: TRBV5-5; j_gene: TRBJ2-1; CDR3nt: TGTGCCAGCAGCTTGCTTACACATAAAGGCAATGAGCAGTTCTTC; CDR3aa: CASSLLTHKGNEQFF
d_gene: .; abundance: .; v_gene: TRBV7-8; j_gene: TRBJ1-1; CDR3nt: TGTGCCAGCAGCCGCACGCCGTCCACTGAAGCTTTCTTT; CDR3aa: CASSRTPSTEAFF
d_gene: TRBD2; abundance: .; v_gene: TRBV7-3; j_gene: TRBJ2-1; CDR3nt: TGTGCCAGCAGCTTAATAGGACTAGCGGACAATGAGCAGTTCTTC; CDR3aa: CASSLIGLADNEQFF
d_gene: .; abundance: once; v_gene: TRBV29-1; j_gene: TRBJ1-2; CDR3nt: TGCAGCGAAGCCCGGCTCGCTGGGTATGGCTACACCTTC; CDR3aa: CSEARLAGYGYTF
d_gene: .; abundance: .; v_gene: TRBV28; j_gene: TRBJ1-1; CDR3nt: TGTGCCAGCTCAAGCCCCGGGGGGGGAGGGACTGAAGCTTTCTTT; CDR3aa: CASSSPGGGGTEAFF
d_gene: TRBD1; abundance: .; v_gene: TRBV30; j_gene: TRBJ2-7; CDR3nt: TGTGCCTGGAGCCCCTACAACAGGGGAAGGGACAAGCAGTACTTC; CDR3aa: CAWSPYNRGRDKQYF
d_gene: .; abundance: few; v_gene: TRBV5-1; j_gene: TRBJ1-1; CDR3nt: TGCGCCAGCAGCTTGGGGGAAGGTGAAGCTTTCTTT; CDR3aa: CASSLGEGEAFF
d_gene: .; abundance: once; v_gene: TRBV9; j_gene: TRBJ2-2; CDR3nt: TGTGCCAGCAGCGGAGACAGCTATAACACCGGGGAGCTGTTTTTT; CDR3aa: CASSGDSYNTGELFF
d_gene: .; abundance: once; v_gene: TRBV7-2; j_gene: TRBJ2-4; CDR3nt: TGTGCCAGCAGCTTGGAGTTGGGTAAAAACATTCAGTACTTC; CDR3aa: CASSLELGKNIQYF
d_gene: .; abundance: .; v_gene: TRBV29-1; j_gene: TRBJ2-4; CDR3nt: TGCAGCGTTGCGGAGGGGGACATTCAGTACTTC; CDR3aa: CSVAEGDIQYF
d_gene: .; abundance: .; v_gene: TRBV11-2; j_gene: TRBJ2-2; CDR3nt: TGTGCCAGCAGCCAACCGGGACCCGGGGAGCTGTTTTTT; CDR3aa: CASSQPGPGELFF
d_gene: TRBD2; abundance: .; v_gene: TRBV5-1; j_gene: TRBJ2-1; CDR3nt: TGCGCCAGCACAGGACTAGCGGGAGGGCAGAGTGAGCAGTTCTTC; CDR3aa: CASTGLAGGQSEQFF
d_gene: TRBD2; abundance: .; v_gene: TRBV7-9; j_gene: TRBJ2-5; CDR3nt: TGTGCCAGCAGCTTAGCGCTAGCGGACCAAGAGACCCAGTACTTC; CDR3aa: CASSLALADQETQYF
d_gene: .; abundance: .; v_gene: TRBV28; j_gene: TRBJ2-1; CDR3nt: TGTGCCAGCAGTTTACCCTATGGCTCCTACAATGAGCAGTTCTTC; CDR3aa: CASSLPYGSYNEQFF
d_gene: .; abundance: .; v_gene: TRBV30; j_gene: TRBJ1-2; CDR3nt: TGTGCCTGGGCAAAAGGGGGTGTGGGCTATGGCTACACCTTC; CDR3aa: CAWAKGGVGYGYTF
d_gene: .; abundance: .; v_gene: TRBV13; j_gene: TRBJ2-7; CDR3nt: TGTGCCAGCAGCCCCGCGGGACAGTCTACCTACGAGCAGTACTTC; CDR3aa: CASSPAGQSTYEQYF
d_gene: TRBD2; abundance: .; v_gene: TRBV7-9; j_gene: TRBJ2-3; CDR3nt: TGTGCCAGCAGCTGGACTAGCGGGAGCTCAGATACGCAGTATTTT; CDR3aa: CASSWTSGSSDTQYF
d_gene: .; abundance: .; v_gene: TRBV5-4; j_gene: TRBJ2-5; CDR3nt: TGTGCCAGCAGCTTGGGTGCTAGCGATCAAGAGACCCAGTACTTC; CDR3aa: CASSLGASDQETQYF
d_gene: TRBD2; abundance: .; v_gene: TRBV7-3; j_gene: TRBJ2-1; CDR3nt: TGTGCCAGCAGCTCGTCGGGGAGGGGATTTGAGCAGTTCTTC; CDR3aa: CASSSSGRGFEQFF
d_gene: .; abundance: .; v_gene: TRBV11-2; j_gene: TRBJ1-1; CDR3nt: TGTGCCAGCAGCTTAGCCCTCTTGAACACTGAAGCTTTCTTT; CDR3aa: CASSLALLNTEAFF
d_gene: .; abundance: .; v_gene: TRBV15; j_gene: TRBJ1-1; CDR3nt: TGTGCCACCAGTAATCGGGGGGCGAACACTGAAGCTTTCTTT; CDR3aa: CATSNRGANTEAFF
d_gene: .; abundance: .; v_gene: TRBV5-1; j_gene: TRBJ1-2; CDR3nt: TGCGCCAGCAGCTTGGCGGTTGGGGGGCTGGGAGACTACGGCGGCTACACCTTC; CDR3aa: CASSLAVGGLGDYGGYTF
d_gene: .; abundance: .; v_gene: TRBV29-1; j_gene: TRBJ2-2; CDR3nt: TGCAGGGCCCCAGTTATGGACACCGGGGAGCTGTTTTTT; CDR3aa: CRAPVMDTGELFF
d_gene: TRBD2; abundance: .; v_gene: TRBV28; j_gene: TRBJ2-7; CDR3nt: TGTGCCAGCAGTTTAGCAGCGGGAGTGTACGAGCAGTACTTC; CDR3aa: CASSLAAGVYEQYF
d_gene: TRBD1; abundance: .; v_gene: TRBV6-1; j_gene: TRBJ1-1; CDR3nt: TGTGCCAGCAGTGGCGCACAGGGGAGGGTTAACACTGAAGCTTTCTTT; CDR3aa: CASSGAQGRVNTEAFF
d_gene: .; abundance: .; v_gene: TRBV6-4; j_gene: TRBJ1-1; CDR3nt: TGTGCCAGCAGCGAGGGCGGGGGGCGTGAGAGGACTGAAGCTTTCTTT; CDR3aa: CASSEGGGRERTEAFF
d_gene: .; abundance: .; v_gene: TRBV7-8; j_gene: TRBJ2-7; CDR3nt: TGTGCCAGCAGCTTAGACCCGGCCTACGAGCAGTACTTC; CDR3aa: CASSLDPAYEQYF
d_gene: .; abundance: once; v_gene: TRBV11-2; j_gene: TRBJ1-2; CDR3nt: TGTGCCAGCAGCTCCTCGACAGCCCCTTCTAACTATGGCTACACCTTC; CDR3aa: CASSSSTAPSNYGYTF
d_gene: .; abundance: .; v_gene: TRBV10-3; j_gene: TRBJ2-7; CDR3nt: TGTGCCATCAGTGAGAGAGCGGGCCAGTCGTCCGAGCAGTACTTC; CDR3aa: CAISERAGQSSEQYF
d_gene: .; abundance: .; v_gene: TRBV2; j_gene: TRBJ2-3; CDR3nt: TGTGCCAGCAGTGAATTTCACGGCCAGGAAGGCCCAGATACGCAGTATTTT; CDR3aa: CASSEFHGQEGPDTQYF
d_gene: TRBD1; abundance: .; v_gene: TRBV7-9; j_gene: TRBJ2-7; CDR3nt: TGTGCCAGCAGCTTAGGGACAGGAAACTACGAGCAGTACTTC; CDR3aa: CASSLGTGNYEQYF
d_gene: .; abundance: .; v_gene: TRBV7-9; j_gene: TRBJ2-5; CDR3nt: TGTGCCAGCAGCCGGACGGTACTGGGGGAGACCCAGTACTTC; CDR3aa: CASSRTVLGETQYF
d_gene: .; abundance: .; v_gene: TRBV25-1; j_gene: TRBJ2-3; CDR3nt: TGTGCCAGCAGTGAGAGGTCCTTTCGGGGAACAGATACGCAGTATTTT; CDR3aa: CASSERSFRGTDTQYF
d_gene: TRBD1; abundance: once; v_gene: TRBV5-4; j_gene: TRBJ2-6; CDR3nt: TGTGCCAGCCGCGGGCAGGGGGCTTGGGCCGGGGCCAACGTCCTGACTTTC; CDR3aa: CASRGQGAWAGANVLTF
d_gene: TRBD2; abundance: .; v_gene: TRBV5-8; j_gene: TRBJ2-2; CDR3nt: TGTGCCAGCTGGGGACTAACGAACACCGGGGAGCTGTTTTTT; CDR3aa: CASWGLTNTGELFF